This T cell receptor beta chain came from a study of T cell changes during pregnancy in multiple sclerosis. Produced via immunoSEQ multiplex PCR; TCRdb's table is partial and in-frame only. In the table there are tens of thousands of clones, almost 95% of which are singletons. CDR1 and CDR2 from the germline V gene are SGHRS and YFSETQ. CDR3 length: 16 amino acids. Trimming left V 0 bases short and J 3 bases short, with 16 bases between. Sequenced material: peripheral blood, taken after pregnancy. J is TRBJ2-7 and V is TRBV5-1; a weak D match, TRBD2 (6 bases). This clonotype was sampled from a female donor with multiple sclerosis, enrolled in a pregnancy study. CDR3 in amino acids: CASSLDPGGTLYEQYF. For the CDR3, the DNA is TGCGCCAGCAGCTTGGATCCGGGCGGGACCCTCTACGAGCAGTACTTC.